Listed below are T cell receptor beta chains from one sample, sequenced in a study of regulatory T cells in long-lasting Graves disease. One entry per CDR3 protein, called by TCRdb with MiXCR from the multiplex PCR reads. The table lists around 460,000 distinct CDR3 sequences, 20% to 25% of them singletons, with about 7% in the top ten. This specimen consisted of peripheral blood mononuclear cells (PBMCs), obtained when the disease was refractory, from a patient treated with antithyroid drugs. The receptors here all came from a female donor with Graves disease. Each CDR3 is given with its conserved first and last residue. The D gene is left open where the match is weak. Clone size is shown for a subset of rows, as once, few, many or a class of expanded clone.

once	.	TRBV7-8	TRBJ1-5	CASSLTEGVNRPQHF	TGTGCCAGCAGCCTTACGGAGGGGGTTAATCGGCCCCAGCATTTT
many	TRBD1	TRBV28	TRBJ2-7	CASSLPRQGDEQYF	TGTGCCAGCAGTTTACCCCGACAGGGGGACGAGCAGTACTTC
many	.	TRBV10-3	TRBJ1-2	CAISGSIDSGYGYTF	TGTGCCATCAGTGGAAGCATTGACAGCGGCTATGGCTACACCTTC
many	.	TRBV28	TRBJ2-7	CASSLRGYEQYF	TGTGCCAGCAGCTTGAGGGGCTACGAGCAGTACTTC
many	TRBD1	TRBV27	TRBJ1-5	CASSSDRGNQPQHF	TGTGCCAGCAGTTCGGACAGGGGAAATCAGCCCCAGCATTTT
.	.	TRBV4-2	TRBJ1-1	CASSQEWPANTEAFF	TGTGCCAGCAGCCAAGAATGGCCAGCGAACACTGAAGCTTTCTTT
.	TRBD1	TRBV28	TRBJ2-7	CASKGALGQYF	TGTGCCAGCAAGGGGGCGCTGGGGCAGTACTTC
.	.	TRBV10-3	TRBJ1-1	CAISGQEDTEAFF	TGTGCCATCAGTGGACAGGAAGACACTGAAGCTTTCTTT
many	TRBD1	TRBV28	TRBJ1-6	CASSPWDRGSSPLHF	TGTGCCAGCAGCCCCTGGGACAGGGGAAGTTCACCCCTCCACTTT
many	.	TRBV28	TRBJ1-2	CASSSRDYGYTF	TGTGCCAGCAGTTCTCGGGACTACGGCTACACCTTC
few	.	TRBV5-1	TRBJ2-5	CASTTVPNKETQYF	TGCGCCAGCACCACAGTACCAAACAAAGAGACCCAGTACTTC
few	TRBD1	TRBV28	TRBJ2-7	CASSRDRGLLYEQYF	TGTGCCAGCAGCCGGGACAGGGGGCTACTCTACGAGCAGTACTTC
few	TRBD2	TRBV6-1	TRBJ2-7	CASSQPTSVPYEQYF	TGTGCCAGCAGCCAACCGACTAGCGTTCCCTACGAGCAGTACTTC
few	TRBD2	TRBV5-1	TRBJ2-1	CASSLDTGGPLNEQFF	TGCGCCAGCAGCTTGGATACGGGAGGGCCTTTGAATGAGCAGTTCTTC
few	TRBD1	TRBV19	TRBJ1-3	CATGGTVIFGNTIYF	TGTGCCACCGGAGGGACAGTCATTTTTGGAAACACCATATATTTT
.	.	TRBV7-8	TRBJ1-5	CASSLAGTFHQPQHF	TGTGCCAGCAGCTTAGCCGGGACTTTCCATCAGCCCCAGCATTTT